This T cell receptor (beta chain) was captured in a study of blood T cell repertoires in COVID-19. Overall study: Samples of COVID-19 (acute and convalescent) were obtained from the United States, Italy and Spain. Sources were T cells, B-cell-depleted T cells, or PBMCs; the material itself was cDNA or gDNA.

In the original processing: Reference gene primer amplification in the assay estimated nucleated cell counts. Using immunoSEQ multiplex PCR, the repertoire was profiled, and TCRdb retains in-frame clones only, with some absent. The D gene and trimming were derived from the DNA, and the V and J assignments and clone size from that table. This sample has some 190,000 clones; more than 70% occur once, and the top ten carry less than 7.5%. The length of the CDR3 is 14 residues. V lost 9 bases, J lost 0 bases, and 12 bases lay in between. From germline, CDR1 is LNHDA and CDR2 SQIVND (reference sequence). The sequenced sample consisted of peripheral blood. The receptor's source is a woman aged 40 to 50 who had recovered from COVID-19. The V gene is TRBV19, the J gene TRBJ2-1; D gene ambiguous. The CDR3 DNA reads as TGTGCCAGCCAGCGAGGCAGCTCCTACAATGAGCAGTTCTTC. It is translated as CASQRGSSYNEQFF. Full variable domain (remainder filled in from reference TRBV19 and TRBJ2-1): DGGITQSPKYLFRKEGQNVTLSCEQNLNHDAMYWYRQDPGQGLRLIYYSQIVNDFQKGDIAEGYSVSREKKESFPLTVTSAQKNPTAFYLCASQRGSSYNEQFFGPGTRLTVL.